This T cell receptor (beta chain) was recorded in a study of control samples from healthy donors and cancer patients. The table lists this clone with a few counts. Assay: immunoSEQ multiplex PCR; the TCRdb copy retains only in-frame clones and omits some. The repertoire consists of 100,000 to 150,000 clones, with about 88% occurring once and the leading ten covering 1.5% to 2%. V lost 5 bases, J lost 3 bases, and 10 bases lay in between. Looked up from germline, CDR1 is SEHNR and CDR2 is FQNEAQ (reference sequence). The CDR3 is 13 residues long. Sequences were obtained from blood. The chain employs TRBV7-9 and TRBJ1-1, with D perhaps TRBD1 (6 bases). The origin of this receptor is a man aged 18-30 years in good health. The CDR3 DNA reads as TGTGCCAGCAGCACCGGACAGTACACTGAAGCTTTCTTT. This translates into CASSTGQYTEAFF.